Each of the 28 T cell receptor beta chains below was sequenced from the same sample in a study of T cells after yellow fever vaccination. Using its own MiXCR run on the 5' RACE reads, TCRdb lists one record per CDR3 protein. The sample includes some 300,000 distinct CDR3 sequences, approximately 3.9% of them seen just once. Specimen: PBMCs, collected on the day of the yellow fever booster vaccination. All receptors come from a man between 18 and 35 years old who received the YFV17D yellow fever vaccine.

This clonotype was observed at least ten times. V is TRBV29-1 and J is TRBJ1-5; D is unclear. The CDR3 is 13 amino acids. The germline V gene has CDR1 SQVTM and CDR2 ANQGSEA. Trimming pared 4 bases from V and 2 bases from J, leaving 9 bases between. The CDR3 nucleotides read TGCAGCGTTGTCCCCGATGGCAATCAGCCCCAGCATTTT. It is translated as CSVVPDGNQPQHF. The entire variable domain, with the rest obtained from reference TRBV29-1 and TRBJ1-5, is as follows: SAVISQKPSRDICQRGTSLTIQCQVDSQVTMMFWYRQQPGQSLTLIATANQGSEATYESGFVIDKFPISRPNLTFSTLTVSNMSPEDSSIYLCSVVPDGNQPQHFGDGTRLSIL.

This clonotype was counted a few times. The gene calls are TRBV7-2 and TRBJ1-6; D uncertain. The CDR3 runs to 15 residues. The V end lost 3 bases, the J end lost 4 bases, and 10 bases lay between the germline ends. Germline V gives CDR1 SGHTA, CDR2 FQGNSA. CDR3 region: CASSLKAVYNSPLHF. CDR3 sequence (DNA): TGTGCCAGCAGCTTGAAGGCGGTGTATAATTCACCCCTCCACTTT.

In its sample, this clonotype was seen many times. V is TRBV6-1 and J is TRBJ1-1; D uncertain. The CDR3 covers 15 residues. In germline, CDR1 is MNHNS, CDR2 SASEGT. Trimming left V 5 bases short and J 1 base short, with 14 bases between. In DNA form, the CDR3 reads TGTGCCAGCAGTCTTAGTTTGACGGCGAACACTGAAGCTTTCTTT. Translating gives CASSLSLTANTEAFF.

V and J are TRBV6-5 and TRBJ1-6, with D perhaps matching TRBD1 (5 bases). This CDR3 has 14 residues. Germline V gene sequence: CDR1 MNHEY, CDR2 SVGAGI. The V and J ends lost 2 bases and 10 bases respectively, with 12 bases between them. CDR3 sequence (DNA): TGTGCCAGCAGTTACCGGCCAGGGAAATCACCCCTCCACTTT. Amino acids: CASSYRPGKSPLHF.

This clonotype came up a few times. The rearrangement joins TRBV28 to TRBJ2-3; 7 bases line up with TRBD1. Germline CDR1 MDHEN, CDR2 SYDVKM. V trimming: 6 bases; J trimming: 4 bases; junction bases outside the gene matches: 7. This CDR3 has 14 residues. This CDR3 is CASSATGISDTQYF. CDR3 coding DNA: TGTGCCAGCAGCGCGACAGGGATCTCAGATACGCAGTATTTT.

The chain links TRBV7-2 to TRBJ2-7, with D possibly matching TRBD1 (6 bases). The CDR3 extends over 14 amino acids. Germline loops: CDR1 SGHTA, CDR2 FQGNSA. V lost 5 bases and J lost 4, with 15 bases in between. The CDR3 reads CASSITGYNYEQYV. In DNA, the CDR3 is TGTGCCAGCAGCATTACAGGGTACAATTACGAGCAGTACGTC.

This clonotype was detected ten times or more. The V gene is TRBV7-3, the J gene TRBJ2-2; possibly TRBD1 for D (6 bases). Germline V gene sequence: CDR1 SGHTA, CDR2 FQGTGA. This CDR3 contains 13 residues. Trimming removed 5 bases at V and 6 bases at J, with 10 bases between. CDR3: CASSNSGAGELFF. The CDR3 region has the DNA TGTGCCAGCAGCAACTCAGGGGCCGGGGAGCTGTTTTTT.

Ten or more counts support this clonotype. CDR3 sequence: CASSLDRGHGYTF. The CDR3 DNA sequence: TGTGCCAGCAGCTTGGACAGGGGGCATGGCTACACCTTC. The rearrangement links TRBV7-9 to TRBJ1-2; 11 nucleotides line up with TRBD1. The CDR3 runs 13 residues. Losses at the gene ends were 3 bases for V and 6 bases for J; bases not matched to a gene: 0. From germline, CDR1 is SEHNR and CDR2 FQNEAQ (reference sequence).

This clonotype was observed a few times. This chain uses TRBV6-5 with TRBJ2-6, with 7 bases fitting TRBD2. V gave up 5 bases and J gave up 3 bases; unmatched junction bases: 7. The CDR3 extends over 16 amino acids. Germline-derived CDR1 and CDR2 are MNHEY and SVGAGI. The CDR3 reads CASSRSRGSGANVLTF. The CDR3 nucleotides read TGTGCCAGCAGTCGGTCGCGGGGGAGTGGGGCCAACGTCCTGACTTTC.

There are many counts of this clonotype. V gene TRBV5-1 combines with J gene TRBJ1-1; 7 nucleotides line up with TRBD1. The CDR3 loop spans 14 amino acids. Trimming removed 4 bases from V and 10 bases from J; junction bases left unmatched: 13. CDR1 is SGHRS and CDR2 is YFSETQ in the germline V gene. The CDR3 spells CASSLTRQGLGAFF. Here the CDR3 DNA reads TGCGCCAGCAGCCTGACTCGACAGGGCCTCGGAGCTTTCTTT.

At least ten counts were recorded for this clonotype. The chain links TRBV28 to TRBJ2-5; possibly TRBD1 for D (6 bases). Germline V lookup: CDR1 MDHEN, CDR2 SYDVKM. The CDR3 consists of 15 residues. Between the trimmed V and J ends, which lost 4 bases and 7 bases, there was a span of 19 bases. As DNA, the CDR3 is TGTGCCAGCAGTTGGACAGTAAGGGGCGCGCGGACCCAGTACTTC. Protein product: CASSWTVRGARTQYF.

This clonotype was detected many times. The chain carries TRBV29-1 and TRBJ1-3; D gene uncertain. The CDR3 covers 12 residues. In germline, CDR1 is SQVTM, CDR2 ANQGSEA. Trimming pared 4 bases from V and 0 bases from J, leaving 4 bases between. CDR3 sequence: CSVASSGNTIYF. In DNA form, the CDR3 reads TGCAGCGTTGCATCCTCTGGAAACACCATATATTTT.

This clonotype was observed at least ten times. V gene TRBV7-9 combines with J gene TRBJ2-1, with TRBD2 matching 10 bases. Unmatched junction bases numbered 13, after V lost 4 bases and J lost 4 bases. The CDR3 extends over 18 amino acids. Looked up from germline, CDR1 is SEHNR and CDR2 is FQNEAQ (reference sequence). CDR3 nucleotides: TGTGCCAGCAGCTCCCACCCTATTACTAGCGGGGTTTACAATGAGCAGTTCTTC. Translated, it gives CASSSHPITSGVYNEQFF. Together with reference TRBV7-9 and TRBJ2-1, the CDR3 gives the full variable domain: DTGVSQNPRHKITKRGQNVTFRCDPISEHNRLYWYRQTLGQGPEFLTYFQNEAQLEKSRLLSDRFSAERPKGSFSTLEIQRTEQGDSAMYLCASSSHPITSGVYNEQFFGPGTRLTVL.

Points on this clonotype: Just one base apart from a much larger clone, this may be a read error. This rearrangement joins TRBV9 to TRBJ2-1; 9 bases fit TRBD1. Germline assignment: CDR1 SGDLS and CDR2 YYNGEE. Trimming cost V 6 bases and J 6 bases; bases outside gene matches: 7. The CDR3 totals 14 residues. The CDR3 is CASTPQGACNEQFF. The CDR3 bases are TGTGCCAGCACCCCACAGGGGGCCTGCAATGAGCAGTTCTTC.

This clonotype was found a few times. The V call is TRBV19, the J call TRBJ2-1; TRBD2 agrees at 8 bases. Trimming took 5 bases from V and 3 from J; bases not matched to a gene: 12. This CDR3 spans 17 amino acids. Germline loops: CDR1 LNHDA, CDR2 SQIVND (reference sequence). The CDR3 coding sequence is TGTGCCAGTAGTGATCGCCGCCGTAGCGGGGTCTACAATGAGCAGTTCTTC. This gives the protein CASSDRRRSGVYNEQFF. Full variable domain (remainder filled in from reference TRBV19 and TRBJ2-1): DGGITQSPKYLFRKEGQNVTLSCEQNLNHDAMYWYRQDPGQGLRLIYYSQIVNDFQKGDIAEGYSVSREKKESFPLTVTSAQKNPTAFYLCASSDRRRSGVYNEQFFGPGTRLTVL.

This clonotype showed up just a few times. The V and J genes are TRBV5-1 and TRBJ1-1; a weak D match, TRBD1 (5 bases). The germline V gene has CDR1 SGHRS and CDR2 YFSETQ. Trimming removed 9 bases at V and 5 bases at J, with 11 bases between. The CDR3 runs to 11 residues. The CDR3 nucleotides read TGCGCCACCACGAGGGGAACTGAAGCTTTCTTT. Translating gives CATTRGTEAFF.

This chain links TRBV23-1 with TRBJ2-3; D remains ambiguous. TRBV23-1 is given ORF status, its function remaining uncertain. Trimming shortened V by 2 bases and J by 4 bases, and 7 bases separated the two germline ends. This CDR3 comprises 13 residues. The DNA for the CDR3 is TGCGCCAGCAGTCAAGAAGTCCCAGATACGCAGTATTTT. This encodes CASSQEVPDTQYF.

This clonotype came up many times. This chain joins TRBV4-2 and TRBJ2-7, with no clear D. This CDR3 comprises 12 residues. Trimming stripped 4 bases from V and 6 bases from J, with 10 bases between. Germline CDR1 LGHNA, CDR2 YNFKEQ. The CDR3 here is CASSPTPAEQYF. The CDR3 DNA reads as TGTGCCAGCAGCCCAACCCCCGCCGAGCAGTACTTC.

This clonotype was seen repeatedly, ten times or more. The J gene is TRBJ2-7, the V gene TRBV6-5; D is tentatively TRBD1 or TRBD2 (6 bases each). The CDR3 runs to 16 residues. The V and J ends lost 0 bases and 2 bases respectively, with 14 bases between them. Looked up from germline, CDR1 is MNHEY and CDR2 is SVGAGI. As DNA, the CDR3 is TGTGCCAGCAGTTACTCGGAGCTAGGGGGGACCTACGAGCAGTACTTC. Translation: CASSYSELGGTYEQYF.

This clonotype appeared a few times. The chain uses TRBV2 and TRBJ1-2, with 7 nucleotides matching TRBD1. Germline loops: CDR1 SNHLY, CDR2 FYNNEI. CDR3 size: 11 residues. V trimming: 5 bases; J trimming: 12 bases; junction bases outside the gene matches: 6. CDR3 coding DNA: TGTGCCAGCAGTCCTACAGGGGAGGACACCTTC. Protein product: CASSPTGEDTF.

Ten or more counts support this clonotype. The chain links TRBV28 to TRBJ2-1, with unresolved D. The V gene's germline CDR1 is MDHEN and CDR2 SYDVKM. This CDR3 is 14 amino acids long. The V end lost 2 bases, the J end lost 7 bases, and 12 bases lay between the germline ends. CDR3 bases: TGTGCCAGCAGTTTACCGGACCTAGGGAATGAGCAGTTCTTC. This codes for CASSLPDLGNEQFF.

This clonotype has a handful of counts. The CDR3 sequence: CAISESGQGNQPQHF. The CDR3 DNA sequence: TGTGCCATCAGTGAGTCCGGGCAGGGGAATCAGCCCCAGCATTTT. The chain is built from TRBV10-3 and TRBJ1-5, with D possibly matching TRBD1 (6 bases). Germline V lookup: CDR1 ENHRY, CDR2 SYGVKD. The CDR3 contains 15 residues. Trimming removed 0 bases from V and 4 bases from J, with 10 bases in between.

This clonotype was picked up a small number of times. In nucleotides, the CDR3 is TGTGCCAGCAGTTACTCGAAAAGCGGGGGCCCCGGGGATGAGCAGTTCTTC. Its protein product is CASSYSKSGGPGDEQFF. This chain connects TRBV6-2 or TRBV6-3 to TRBJ2-1, with 8 nucleotides matching TRBD2. CDR1 and CDR2 (germline): MNHEY, SVGEGT. This CDR3 is built from 17 residues. J gave up 8 bases and V 0 bases, and 12 bases lay outside the gene matches.

V gene TRBV4-2 combines with J gene TRBJ1-3; D not certain. In germline, CDR1 is LGHNA, CDR2 YNFKEQ. There are 16 residues in the CDR3. V lost 0 bases and J 0 bases, leaving 9 bases between the germline ends. CDR3 region: CASSQDHGSSGNTIYF. DNA of the CDR3: TGTGCCAGCAGCCAAGATCACGGTTCCTCTGGAAACACCATATATTTT.

This clonotype was detected many times. The gene calls are TRBV5-5 and TRBJ2-7, with 8 bases lining up with TRBD2. Germline trimming cut 7 bases from V and 3 bases from J; bases unmatched to any gene: 21. The germline V gene encodes CDR1 SGHKS and CDR2 YYEKEE (reference sequence). The CDR3 has 18 residues. The CDR3 DNA sequence: TGTGCCAGCGCCAAAACGTCGGGGGGGCTTCTCCCCATCTACGAGCAGTACGTC. Translation gives CASAKTSGGLLPIYEQYV.

This clonotype came up many times. V and J are TRBV6-2 or TRBV6-3 and TRBJ2-7, with TRBD2 identical over 10 bases. V trimming: 6 bases; J trimming: 4 bases; junction bases outside the gene matches: 9. The length of the CDR3 is 15 residues. Germline-derived CDR1 and CDR2 are MNHEY and SVGEGT. As DNA, the CDR3 is TGTGCCAGCAGCCTCTGGACTAGCGGCGGTTACGAGCAGTACTTC. Its protein product is CASSLWTSGGYEQYF.

Ten or more counts support this clonotype. The V call is TRBV12-3 or TRBV12-4, the J call TRBJ1-6; D might be TRBD1 (6 bases). The CDR3 spans 14 residues. The V and J ends lost 7 bases and 7 bases respectively, with 14 bases between them. CDR3 loop: CASTLQGGNSPLHF. Here the CDR3 DNA reads TGTGCCAGCACCCTCCAAGGGGGGAATTCACCCCTCCACTTT.

This clonotype was seen only a few times. The rearrangement uses TRBV6-2 or TRBV6-3 and TRBJ1-1; no clear D. CDR1 and CDR2 (germline): MNHEY, SVGEGT. This CDR3 comprises 12 residues. V shed 2 bases and J shed 6 bases, with 7 bases lying between them. The CDR3 DNA is TGTGCCAGCAGTTACACGAGCGCTGAAGCTTTCTTT. Translation gives CASSYTSAEAFF.